The present TCR beta chain was sequenced within a study of CD4 T cells in relation to SARS-CoV-2 and coronaviruses. Study details: PBMCs were cultured with antigen for roughly 9 days before TCR beta sequencing.

TCRdb's table, derived via immunoSEQ multiplex PCR, lists solely in-frame clones and lacks some. The sample lists about 19,000 clones, about 72% seen once, with approximately 14% in the top ten. General study findings and limits: In around two thirds of donors, memory CD4+ clonotypes crossrecognized SARS-CoV-2 and at least one common cold coronavirus spike.

In regard to this clone: Its antigen is as yet unknown.

The unexposed donors gave CD4+ T cells in about 2011-2018, prior to COVID-19. The cells were cultured for under twelve days before CD4+ T cells were isolated. The material sequenced was CD4+ T cells from PBMCs, cultured in vitro. The TCR comes from a human donor in good health.

The CDR3 DNA reads as TGTGCCAGCACCCTGACAGGGAACACTGAAGCTTTCTTT. Translated: CASTLTGNTEAFF. This rearrangement joins TRBV28 to TRBJ1-1, with D possibly being TRBD1 (6 bases). V was trimmed by 7 bases and J by 1 base, leaving 10 bases between them. Germline V gene lookup returns CDR1 MDHEN and CDR2 SYDVKM. There are 13 residues in the CDR3.